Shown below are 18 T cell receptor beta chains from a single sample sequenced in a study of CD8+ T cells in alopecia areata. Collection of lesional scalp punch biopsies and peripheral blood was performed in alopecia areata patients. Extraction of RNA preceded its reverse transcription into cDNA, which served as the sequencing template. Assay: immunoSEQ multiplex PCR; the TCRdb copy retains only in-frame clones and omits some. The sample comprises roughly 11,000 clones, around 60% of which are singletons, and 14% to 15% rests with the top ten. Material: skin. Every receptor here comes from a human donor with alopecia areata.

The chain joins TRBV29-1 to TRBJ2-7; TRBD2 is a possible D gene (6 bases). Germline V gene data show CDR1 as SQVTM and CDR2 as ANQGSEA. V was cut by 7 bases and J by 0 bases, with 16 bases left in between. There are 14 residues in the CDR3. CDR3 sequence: CSAHGTGASYEQYF. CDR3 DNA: TGCAGCGCCCATGGGACGGGAGCCTCCTACGAGCAGTACTTC.

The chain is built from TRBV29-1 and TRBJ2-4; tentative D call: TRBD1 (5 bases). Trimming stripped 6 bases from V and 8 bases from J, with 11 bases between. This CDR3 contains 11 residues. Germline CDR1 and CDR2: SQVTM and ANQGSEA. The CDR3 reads CSVDKGDIQYF. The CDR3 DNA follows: TGCAGCGTCGATAAAGGGGACATTCAGTACTTC. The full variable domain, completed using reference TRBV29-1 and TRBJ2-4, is SAVISQKPSRDICQRGTSLTIQCQVDSQVTMMFWYRQQPGQSLTLIATANQGSEATYESGFVIDKFPISRPNLTFSTLTVSNMSPEDSSIYLCSVDKGDIQYFGAGTRLSVL.

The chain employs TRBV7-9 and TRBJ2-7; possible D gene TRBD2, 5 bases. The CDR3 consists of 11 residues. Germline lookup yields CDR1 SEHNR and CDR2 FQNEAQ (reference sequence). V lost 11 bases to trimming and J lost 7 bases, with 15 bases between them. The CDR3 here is CAGTSGEEQYF. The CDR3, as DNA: TGTGCCGGAACTTCCGGGGAGGAGCAGTACTTC.

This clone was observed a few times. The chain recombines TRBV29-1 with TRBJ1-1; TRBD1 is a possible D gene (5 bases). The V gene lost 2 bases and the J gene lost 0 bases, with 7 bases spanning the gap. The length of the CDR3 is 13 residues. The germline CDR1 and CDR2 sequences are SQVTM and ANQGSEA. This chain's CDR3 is CSVEKGLNTEAFF. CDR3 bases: TGCAGCGTTGAAAAGGGGTTGAACACTGAAGCTTTCTTT. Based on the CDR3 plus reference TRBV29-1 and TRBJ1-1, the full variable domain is SAVISQKPSRDICQRGTSLTIQCQVDSQVTMMFWYRQQPGQSLTLIATANQGSEATYESGFVIDKFPISRPNLTFSTLTVSNMSPEDSSIYLCSVEKGLNTEAFFGQGTRLTVV.

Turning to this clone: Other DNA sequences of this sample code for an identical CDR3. CDR3 nucleotides: TGTGCCTGGAGTGGGGGGGCAGGTTCATACTTC. This encodes CAWSGGAGSYF. The genes are TRBV30 and TRBJ2-7, with D possibly called TRBD1 or TRBD2 (6 bases each). V shed 1 base and J shed 13 bases, with 14 bases lying between them. Germline V gene lookup returns CDR1 GTSNPN and CDR2 SVGIG (reference sequence). The CDR3 runs 11 residues.

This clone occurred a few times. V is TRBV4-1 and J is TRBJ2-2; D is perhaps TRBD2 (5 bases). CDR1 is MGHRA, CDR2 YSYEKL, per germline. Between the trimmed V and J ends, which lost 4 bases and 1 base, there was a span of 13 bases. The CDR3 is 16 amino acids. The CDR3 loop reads CASSPYRTGNTGELFF. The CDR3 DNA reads TGCGCCAGCAGCCCCTACCGGACTGGGAACACCGGGGAGCTGTTTTTT.

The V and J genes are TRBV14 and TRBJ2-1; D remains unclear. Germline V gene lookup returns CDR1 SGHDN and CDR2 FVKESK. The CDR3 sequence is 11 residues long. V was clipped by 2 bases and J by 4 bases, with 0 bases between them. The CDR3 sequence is CASSQYNEQFF. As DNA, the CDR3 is TGTGCCAGCAGCCAATACAATGAGCAGTTCTTC.

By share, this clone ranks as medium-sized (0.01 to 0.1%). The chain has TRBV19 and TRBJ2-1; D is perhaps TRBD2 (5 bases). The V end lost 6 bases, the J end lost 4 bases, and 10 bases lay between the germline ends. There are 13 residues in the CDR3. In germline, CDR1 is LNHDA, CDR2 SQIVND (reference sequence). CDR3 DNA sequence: TGTGCCAGTAGCCCCGAGGGATACAATGAGCAGTTCTTC. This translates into CASSPEGYNEQFF.

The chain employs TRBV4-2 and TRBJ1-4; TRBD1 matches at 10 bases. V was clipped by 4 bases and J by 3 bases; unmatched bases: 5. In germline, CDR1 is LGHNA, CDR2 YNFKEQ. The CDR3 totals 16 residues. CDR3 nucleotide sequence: TGTGCCAGCAGCCGAGGACAGGGGGGCTCTAATGAAAAACTGTTTTTT. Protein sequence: CASSRGQGGSNEKLFF.

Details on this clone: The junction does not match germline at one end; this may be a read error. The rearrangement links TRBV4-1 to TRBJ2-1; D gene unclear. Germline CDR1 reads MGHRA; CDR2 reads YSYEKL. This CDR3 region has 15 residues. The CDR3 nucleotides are TGTGCCAGCAGCCCCTCGTCTTTGGTGAACAATGAGCAGTTCTTC. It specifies CASSPSSLVNNEQFF.

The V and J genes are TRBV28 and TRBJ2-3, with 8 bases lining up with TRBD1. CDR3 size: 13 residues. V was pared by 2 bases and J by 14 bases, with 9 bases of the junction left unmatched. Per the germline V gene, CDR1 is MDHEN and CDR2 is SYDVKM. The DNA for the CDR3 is TGTGCCAGCAGTTTAACGCGACAGGGGTTGGGGTATTTT. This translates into CASSLTRQGLGYF.

The CDR3: CASSPPGGETQYF. CDR3 bases: TGTGCCAGCTCACCACCGGGGGGAGAGACCCAGTACTTC. This chain links TRBV18 with TRBJ2-5; TRBD2 is a possible D gene (6 bases). CDR3 length: 13 residues. Germline values: CDR1 KGHSH, CDR2 LQKENI. V was cut by 0 bases and J by 4 bases, with 6 bases left in between.

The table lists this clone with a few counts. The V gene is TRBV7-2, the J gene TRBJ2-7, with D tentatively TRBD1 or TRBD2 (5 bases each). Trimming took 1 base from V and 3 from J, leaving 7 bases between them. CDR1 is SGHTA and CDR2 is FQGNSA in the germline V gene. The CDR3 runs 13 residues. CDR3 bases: TGTGCCAGCAGCTTAGGGGACGGCTACGAGCAGTACTTC. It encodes CASSLGDGYEQYF.

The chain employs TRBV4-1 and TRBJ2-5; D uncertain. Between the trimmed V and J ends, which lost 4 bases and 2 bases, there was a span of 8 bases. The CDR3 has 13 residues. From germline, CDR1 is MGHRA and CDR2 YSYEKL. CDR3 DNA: TGCGCCAGCAGCCTTAGAGTTCAAGAGACCCAGTACTTC. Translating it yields CASSLRVQETQYF.

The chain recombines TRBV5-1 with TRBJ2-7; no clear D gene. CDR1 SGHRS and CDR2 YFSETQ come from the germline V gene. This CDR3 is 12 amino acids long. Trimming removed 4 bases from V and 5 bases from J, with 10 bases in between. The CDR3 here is CASSPGPNEQYF. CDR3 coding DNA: TGCGCCAGCAGCCCCGGACCAAACGAGCAGTACTTC.

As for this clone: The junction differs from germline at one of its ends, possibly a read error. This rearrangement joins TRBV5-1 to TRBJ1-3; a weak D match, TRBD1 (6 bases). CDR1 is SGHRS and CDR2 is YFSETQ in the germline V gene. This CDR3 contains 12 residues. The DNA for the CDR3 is TGCGCCAGCAGCCTCCTGGGGGGCCGTGGGAATTTT. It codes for CASSLLGGRGNF.

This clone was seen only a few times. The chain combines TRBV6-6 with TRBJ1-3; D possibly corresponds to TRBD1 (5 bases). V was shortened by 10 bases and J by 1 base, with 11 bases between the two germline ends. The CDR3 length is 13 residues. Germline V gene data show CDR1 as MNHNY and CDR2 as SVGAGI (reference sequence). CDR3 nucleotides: TGTGCCATAGCCAGGGAGTCTGGAAACACCATATATTTT. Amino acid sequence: CAIARESGNTIYF.

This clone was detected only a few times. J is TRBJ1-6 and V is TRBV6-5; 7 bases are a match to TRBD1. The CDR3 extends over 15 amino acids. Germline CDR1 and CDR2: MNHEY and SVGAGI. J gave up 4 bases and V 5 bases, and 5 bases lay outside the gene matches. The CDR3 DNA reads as TGTGCCAGCAGTGCGGGACAGATGTATAATTCACCCCTCCACTTT. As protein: CASSAGQMYNSPLHF.